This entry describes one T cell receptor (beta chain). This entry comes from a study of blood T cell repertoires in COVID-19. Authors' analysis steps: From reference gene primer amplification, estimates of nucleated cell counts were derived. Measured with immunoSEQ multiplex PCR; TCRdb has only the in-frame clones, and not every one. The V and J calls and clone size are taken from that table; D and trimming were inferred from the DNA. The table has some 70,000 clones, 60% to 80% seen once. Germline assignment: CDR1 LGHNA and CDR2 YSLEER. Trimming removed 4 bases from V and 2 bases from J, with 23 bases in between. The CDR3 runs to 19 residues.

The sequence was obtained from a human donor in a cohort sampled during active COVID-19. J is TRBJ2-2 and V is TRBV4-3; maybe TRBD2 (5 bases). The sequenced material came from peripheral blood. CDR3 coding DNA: TGCGCCAGCAGCCGAAAAGGTCTGGGAGCCGGGTCCAACACCGGGGAGCTGTTTTTT. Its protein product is CASSRKGLGAGSNTGELFF.